These T cell receptor beta chains were read from a single sample in a study of cytomegalovirus exposure and HLA in healthy donors. Sequenced by immunoSEQ multiplex PCR; TCRdb stores in-frame clones only, minus some. Here the sample spans some 210,000 clones, about three quarters being singletons. The specimen sequenced was PBMCs. The receptors were gathered from a woman in her 30s in good health and CMV-seropositive. Each CDR3 is given with its conserved first and last residue. The D gene is left open where the match is weak. A row's size may be missing; if present it is once, few, many or a size class.

v_call	j_call	d_call	clone_size	cdr3_aa	cdr3_nt
TRBV5-1	TRBJ1-1	-	few	CASSLFGQQGTEAFF	TGCGCCAGCAGCCTCTTTGGGCAGCAAGGCACTGAAGCTTTCTTT
TRBV27	TRBJ2-2	TRBD2	-	CASSPLAGVTGELFF	TGTGCCAGCAGTCCACTAGCGGGAGTCACCGGGGAGCTGTTTTTT
TRBV5-4	TRBJ2-1	TRBD2	few	CASSGPRLAAANEQFF	TGTGCCAGCAGCGGACCCCGACTAGCGGCCGCAAATGAGCAGTTCTTC
TRBV28	TRBJ2-1	TRBD2	-	CASSGPGGSVENEQFF	TGTGCCAGCAGTGGTCCGGGGGGGTCCGTCGAAAATGAGCAGTTCTTC
TRBV28	TRBJ2-7	TRBD2	-	CASSWTSQQYF	TGTGCCAGCAGTTGGACTAGCCAGCAGTACTTC
TRBV25-1	TRBJ1-2	-	-	CASGRPGTTYGYTF	TGTGCCAGCGGCCGACCCGGGACTACATATGGCTACACCTTC
TRBV18	TRBJ1-2	-	-	CASSFDSGSYGYTF	TGTGCCAGCTCATTCGACTCCGGCTCATATGGCTACACCTTC
TRBV7-2	TRBJ1-1	TRBD1	-	CASSPRQGRSTEAFF	TGTGCCAGCAGCCCAAGACAGGGAAGAAGCACTGAAGCTTTCTTT
TRBV6-1	TRBJ1-2	-	-	CASSEFTGVYGYTF	TGTGCCAGCAGTGAATTTACCGGGGTCTATGGCTACACCTTC
TRBV7-8	TRBJ1-1	TRBD1	few	CASSLQGAGDTEAFF	TGTGCCAGCAGTCTACAGGGGGCTGGGGACACTGAAGCTTTCTTT
TRBV5-6	TRBJ1-2	TRBD1	-	CASSLSGGPNYGYTF	TGTGCCAGCAGCTTGTCAGGGGGCCCGAACTATGGCTACACCTTC
TRBV9	TRBJ2-3	TRBD2	-	CASSSRTSGGGLTDTQYF	TGTGCCAGCAGCTCGCGGACTAGCGGGGGAGGTTTGACAGATACGCAGTATTTT
TRBV28	TRBJ1-2	-	-	CASSLMTHGYTF	TGTGCCAGCAGTTTAATGACACATGGCTACACCTTC
TRBV6-6	TRBJ2-1	-	-	CASIGGYRQFF	TGTGCCAGCATCGGTGGGTACAGGCAGTTCTTC
TRBV19	TRBJ1-2	-	-	CASRERWSGYTF	TGTGCCAGTAGAGAACGGTGGAGTGGCTACACCTTC
TRBV2	TRBJ1-1	TRBD1	-	CASSEALRGLSTEAFF	TGTGCCAGCAGTGAAGCCCTCAGGGGGCTTAGCACTGAAGCTTTCTTT
TRBV28	TRBJ2-3	-	-	CASSYKAAGHGTQYF	TGTGCCAGCAGTTATAAGGCAGCGGGACACGGTACGCAGTATTTT
TRBV5-6	TRBJ2-2	TRBD1	-	CASSSLTGSPLHTGELFF	TGTGCCAGCAGCTCCCTGACAGGGAGCCCGCTTCACACCGGGGAGCTGTTTTTT
TRBV20-1	TRBJ1-1	-	once	CSARRREAFF	TGCAGTGCTAGGAGGCGTGAAGCTTTCTTT
TRBV15	TRBJ1-2	TRBD1	-	CATKGDRAGYGYTF	TGTGCCACCAAGGGTGACAGGGCAGGGTATGGCTACACCTTC
TRBV27	TRBJ2-7	-	-	CATLSRYSYEQYF	TGTGCCACCCTATCACGGTACTCCTACGAGCAGTACTTC
TRBV21-1	TRBJ1-5	-	-	CASEQDRGNQPQHF	TGTGCCAGCGAGCAGGACAGGGGAAATCAGCCCCAGCATTTT
TRBV14	TRBJ1-1	-	-	CASSQFFSAEAFF	TGTGCCAGCAGCCAATTCTTCTCCGCTGAAGCTTTCTTT
TRBV19	TRBJ2-3	-	-	CASSIQQGTDTQYF	TGTGCCAGTAGTATACAACAGGGAACAGATACGCAGTATTTT
TRBV5-1	TRBJ2-2	TRBD2	-	CASSAPLAGGPGTGELFF	TGCGCCAGCAGCGCCCCGCTAGCGGGGGGGCCCGGCACCGGGGAGCTGTTTTTT
TRBV7-9	TRBJ2-2	TRBD2	-	CASERLAELTNTGELFF	TGTGCCAGCGAAAGACTAGCGGAATTAACGAACACCGGGGAGCTGTTTTTT
TRBV29-1	TRBJ2-7	-	once	CSVSRGWNEQYF	TGCAGCGTTTCGAGAGGATGGAACGAGCAGTACTTC
TRBV7-8	TRBJ1-5	-	-	CASSLGGDNQPQHF	TGTGCCAGCAGCTTAGGGGGCGACAATCAGCCCCAGCATTTT
TRBV28	TRBJ2-3	TRBD2	-	CASSPFPGTSGSGGSDTQYF	TGTGCCAGCAGTCCCTTTCCCGGGACTAGCGGGAGCGGGGGTTCAGATACGCAGTATTTT